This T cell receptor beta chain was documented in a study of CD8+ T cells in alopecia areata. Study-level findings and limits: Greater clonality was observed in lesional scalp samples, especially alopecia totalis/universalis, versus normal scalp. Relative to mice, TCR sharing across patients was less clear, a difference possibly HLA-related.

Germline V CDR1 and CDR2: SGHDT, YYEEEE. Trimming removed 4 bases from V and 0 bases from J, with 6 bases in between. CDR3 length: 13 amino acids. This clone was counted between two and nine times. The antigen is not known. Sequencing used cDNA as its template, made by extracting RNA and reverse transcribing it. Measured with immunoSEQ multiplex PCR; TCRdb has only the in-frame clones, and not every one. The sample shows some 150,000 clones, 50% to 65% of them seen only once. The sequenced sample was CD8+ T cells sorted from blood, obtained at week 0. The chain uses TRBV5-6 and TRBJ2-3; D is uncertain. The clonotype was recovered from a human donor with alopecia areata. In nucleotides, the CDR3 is TGTGCCAGCAGCCCGGAGAGCACAGATACGCAGTATTTT. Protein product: CASSPESTDTQYF.